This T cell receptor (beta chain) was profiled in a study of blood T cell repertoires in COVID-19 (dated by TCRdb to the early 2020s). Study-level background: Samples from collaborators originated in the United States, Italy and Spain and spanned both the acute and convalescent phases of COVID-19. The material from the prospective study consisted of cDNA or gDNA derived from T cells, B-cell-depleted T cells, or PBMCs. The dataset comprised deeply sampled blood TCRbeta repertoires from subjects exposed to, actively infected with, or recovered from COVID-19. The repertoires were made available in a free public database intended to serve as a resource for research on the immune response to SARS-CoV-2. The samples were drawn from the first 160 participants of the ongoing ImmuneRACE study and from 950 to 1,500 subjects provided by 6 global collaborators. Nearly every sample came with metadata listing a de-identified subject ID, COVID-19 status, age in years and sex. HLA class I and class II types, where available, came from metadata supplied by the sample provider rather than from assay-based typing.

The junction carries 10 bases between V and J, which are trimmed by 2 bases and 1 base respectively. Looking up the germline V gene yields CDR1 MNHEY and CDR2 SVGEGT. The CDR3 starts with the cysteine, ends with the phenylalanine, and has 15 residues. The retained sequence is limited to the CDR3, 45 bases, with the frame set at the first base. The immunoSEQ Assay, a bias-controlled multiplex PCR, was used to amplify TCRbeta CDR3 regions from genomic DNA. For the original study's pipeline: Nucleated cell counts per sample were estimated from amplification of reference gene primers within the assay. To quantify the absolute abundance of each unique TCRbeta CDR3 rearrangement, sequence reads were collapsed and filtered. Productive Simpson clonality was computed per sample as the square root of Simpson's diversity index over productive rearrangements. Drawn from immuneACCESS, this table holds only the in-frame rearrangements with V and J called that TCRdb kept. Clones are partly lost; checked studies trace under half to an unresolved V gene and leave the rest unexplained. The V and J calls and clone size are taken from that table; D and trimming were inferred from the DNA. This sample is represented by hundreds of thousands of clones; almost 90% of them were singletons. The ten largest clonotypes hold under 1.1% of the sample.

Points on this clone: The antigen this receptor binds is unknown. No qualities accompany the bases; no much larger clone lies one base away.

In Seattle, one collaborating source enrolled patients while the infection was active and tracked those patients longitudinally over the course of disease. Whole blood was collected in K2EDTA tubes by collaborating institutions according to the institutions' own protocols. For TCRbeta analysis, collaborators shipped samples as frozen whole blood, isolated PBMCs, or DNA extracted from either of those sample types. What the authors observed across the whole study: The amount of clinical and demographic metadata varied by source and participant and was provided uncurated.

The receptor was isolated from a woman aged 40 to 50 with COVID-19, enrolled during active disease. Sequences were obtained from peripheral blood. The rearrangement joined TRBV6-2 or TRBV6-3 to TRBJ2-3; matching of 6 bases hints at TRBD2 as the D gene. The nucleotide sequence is TGTGCCAGCAGTTACCCGGGGGTCGGCACAGATACGCAGTATTTT. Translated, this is CASSYPGVGTDTQYF.